A selection of T cell receptor beta chains follows, all from one sample in a study of cytomegalovirus exposure and HLA in healthy donors. The data were produced by immunoSEQ multiplex PCR, yet TCRdb's version contains in-frame clones alone and is incomplete. Altogether around 200,000 clones are present, about 86% being singletons, with the ten largest covering approximately 2.9%. Sequencing was done on a sample of PBMCs. These receptors originate from a woman between 18 and 29 years old in good health and CMV-seropositive. Each CDR3 is given with its conserved first and last residue. Fields, in order: D gene, CDR3 length, V gene, J gene, clone size, CDR3 DNA, CDR3 protein. The D gene is left open where the match is weak. Size tells how often a clone was seen (once, few, many) or the class of an expanded clone, and some rows leave it out.

.,16,TRBV7-9,TRBJ1-2,.,TGTGCCAGCAGCTTTAGCCCGGCGAGGTCTAACTATGGCTACACCTTC,CASSFSPARSNYGYTF
.,14,TRBV6-5,TRBJ1-3,.,TGTGCCAGCGGCAAAGCGGGCTCTGGAAACACCATATATTTT,CASGKAGSGNTIYF
TRBD1,14,TRBV19,TRBJ1-5,few,TGTGCCAGTAGAACGGGACAGCTCAATCAGCCCCAGCATTTT,CASRTGQLNQPQHF
.,12,TRBV29-1,TRBJ1-2,.,TGCAGCGTTGAAAACGCGGGATGGGGCTACACCTTC,CSVENAGWGYTF
.,14,TRBV27,TRBJ1-6,.,TGTGCCAGCAGTTTCCGGGAAAGGAGTTCACCCCTCCACTTT,CASSFRERSSPLHF
TRBD2,15,TRBV9,TRBJ2-3,.,TGTGCCAGCAGCGTAGAGGGACTAGGTGGTGATACGCAGTATTTT,CASSVEGLGGDTQYF
.,15,TRBV11-2,TRBJ1-3,.,TGTGCCAGCAGCTTAACAGCCCGCTCTGGAAACACCATATATTTT,CASSLTARSGNTIYF
.,14,TRBV27,TRBJ2-7,.,TGTGCCAGCAGTTTGACCAGGGGTGCCTACGAGCAGTACTTC,CASSLTRGAYEQYF
.,13,TRBV7-2,TRBJ1-1,.,TGTGCCAGCTCGGGACATCAGAACACTGAAGCTTTCTTT,CASSGHQNTEAFF
TRBD1,15,TRBV6-6,TRBJ2-1,.,TGTGCCAGCAGCACTGACGGGACAGCCTACAATGAGCAGTTCTTC,CASSTDGTAYNEQFF
TRBD2,13,TRBV7-2,TRBJ2-1,.,TGTGCCAGCAGCTTAGCGGGAGGGAATGAGCAGTTCTTC,CASSLAGGNEQFF
TRBD2,15,TRBV23-1,TRBJ2-3,.,TGCGCCAGCAGTCAATCGGGGGGGGTAGCAGATACGCAGTATTTT,CASSQSGGVADTQYF
TRBD1,14,TRBV5-8,TRBJ1-6,.,TGTGCCAGCAGCTGGCCGGGACAGGGACCACCCCTCCACTTT,CASSWPGQGPPLHF
.,15,TRBV5-8,TRBJ1-5,.,TGTGCCAGCAGCTGGAATACAGGGAGTTACCAGCCCCAGCATTTT,CASSWNTGSYQPQHF
.,12,TRBV19,TRBJ1-1,few,TGTGCCAGTAGTAATCAGGTGACTGAAGCTTTCTTT,CASSNQVTEAFF
TRBD2,15,TRBV2,TRBJ2-3,.,TGTGCCAGCTGGACGCTAGCGGGGGCCACAGATACGCAGTATTTT,CASWTLAGATDTQYF
TRBD2,14,TRBV6-5,TRBJ2-1,once,TGTGCCAGCAGCTACTCAGGACTAGTGAATGAGCAGTTCTTC,CASSYSGLVNEQFF
.,14,TRBV9,TRBJ1-4,.,TGTGCCAGCAGCGTAGGAGTGGGAGGAGAAAAACTGTTTTTT,CASSVGVGGEKLFF
.,17,TRBV7-2,TRBJ2-1,.,TGTGCCAGCAGCCCCCACCCGGAGGACTCCCGCTACAATGAGCAGTTCTTC,CASSPHPEDSRYNEQFF
.,16,TRBV4-1,TRBJ1-4,.,TGCGCCAGCAGCCAAGGGACATTCCCAACTAATGAAAAACTGTTTTTT,CASSQGTFPTNEKLFF
.,13,TRBV27,TRBJ1-5,.,TGTGCCAGCAGGATGACGGGGGATCAGCCCCAGCATTTT,CASRMTGDQPQHF
.,14,TRBV7-6,TRBJ1-1,few,TGTGCCAGCAGCTTAGGCCACCTGAGGACTGAAGCTTTCTTT,CASSLGHLRTEAFF
.,13,TRBV4-3,TRBJ1-1,.,TGCGCCAGCAGCCAAGGCAGGTTGACTGAAGCTTTCTTT,CASSQGRLTEAFF
.,14,TRBV14,TRBJ1-2,.,TGTGCCAGCAGCCAAATAGCTTCGGGCTATGGCTACACCTTC,CASSQIASGYGYTF
.,13,TRBV4-1,TRBJ1-4,.,TGCGCCAGCAGCCAAGATCCATCCGAAAAACTGTTTTTT,CASSQDPSEKLFF
.,13,TRBV7-3,TRBJ1-5,.,TGTGCCAGCAGCTTAAGCGGTGGGCAGCCCCAGCATTTT,CASSLSGGQPQHF
.,18,TRBV5-1,TRBJ1-5,.,TGCGCCAGCAGCTTGGTGGGGACACCTAACCATAGCAATCAGCCCCAGCATTTT,CASSLVGTPNHSNQPQHF
.,18,TRBV18,TRBJ2-7,.,TGTGCCAGCTCACCACCGCGTGCTCGACTGCCGCTTGTCTACGAGCAGTACTTC,CASSPPRARLPLVYEQYF
TRBD1,17,TRBV4-3,TRBJ2-3,few,TGCGCCAGCAGCCAATTCTACGGGACAGGGACCCCAGATACGCAGTATTTT,CASSQFYGTGTPDTQYF
.,14,TRBV19,TRBJ1-1,once,TGTGCCAGTAGTATCGACAGCTTGAACACTGAAGCTTTCTTT,CASSIDSLNTEAFF
TRBD2,15,TRBV2,TRBJ2-5,.,TGTGCCAGCAGTCTAGCGGGGGCCCGACAAGAGACCCAGTACTTC,CASSLAGARQETQYF
TRBD1,17,TRBV5-1,TRBJ2-5,.,TGCGCCAGCAGCTTGTATGGCAGGGGGAGTGATAGAGAGACCCAGTACTTC,CASSLYGRGSDRETQYF
TRBD1,16,TRBV5-1,TRBJ1-2,.,TGCGCCAGCAGCCCCAAATCAGGGGGCACACCCTATGGCTACACCTTC,CASSPKSGGTPYGYTF
.,16,TRBV5-1,TRBJ1-1,.,TGCGCCAGCGGGCCAGGAGGGGAAGTTCGGAACACTGAAGCTTTCTTT,CASGPGGEVRNTEAFF
TRBD1,12,TRBV7-3,TRBJ1-2,.,TGTGCCAGCAGCCGGGACAGGGGCGGCTACACCTTC,CASSRDRGGYTF
.,12,TRBV10-3,TRBJ2-7,.,TGTGCCATCAAGGACAGCTCCTACGAGCAGTACTTC,CAIKDSSYEQYF
.,17,TRBV9,TRBJ2-5,.,TGTGCCAGCAGCGTAGGTGTCGGGTCTAGTGAGTGGGAGACCCAGTACTTC,CASSVGVGSSEWETQYF
TRBD1,15,TRBV6-5,TRBJ2-7,.,TGTGCCAGCAGACCGGGACAGGGGAGCCCCTACGAGCAGTACTTC,CASRPGQGSPYEQYF
TRBD2,21,TRBV5-1,TRBJ2-5,.,TGCGCCAGCAGCTCCCCCCTCCAAACCGGGACTAGCGGGGGACCTAAAGAGACCCAGTACTTC,CASSSPLQTGTSGGPKETQYF
.,16,TRBV7-9,TRBJ1-6,.,TGTGCCAGCAGCTTAGCGAGGCTCTCCGGAGGTTCACCCCTCCACTTT,CASSLARLSGGSPLHF
TRBD1,16,TRBV10-3,TRBJ1-6,.,TGTGCCATCAGTGAACGCACAGGGGTGAATAATTCACCCCTCCACTTT,CAISERTGVNNSPLHF
TRBD1,15,TRBV6-1,TRBJ1-5,.,TGTGCCAGCAGGGGGGACAGCTCGCGCAATCAGCCCCAGCATTTT,CASRGDSSRNQPQHF
TRBD1,15,TRBV2,TRBJ1-6,once,TGTGCCAGCAGTGAATTGACAGGGGGGAATTCACCCCTCCACTTT,CASSELTGGNSPLHF
.,17,TRBV4-1,TRBJ2-7,.,TGCGCCAGCAGCCAAGCATTTACAGGGAGTAGCTCCTACGAGCAGTACTTC,CASSQAFTGSSSYEQYF